This T cell receptor (beta chain) was sequenced during a study of molecular identifiers for immune sequencing clone quantification. The CDR3 runs 14 residues. Germline V CDR1 and CDR2: MNHEY, SVGEGT. A few counts support this clonotype. At one end the junction does not follow the germline gene, possibly because of a read error. The CD8+CD4-CCR7+CD45RA+ phenotype defined the sorted naive CD8 T cells. TCRdb re-derived calls from the PCR reads in MiXCR, one entry per CDR3 protein. The table lists over 100,000 distinct CDR3 sequences, 30% to 45% of them singletons. The TCR originated in a human donor in good health. Some libraries in this study had Jurkat cell RNA spiked in. Source material: naive CD8+ T cells from blood, with Jurkat cell RNA spiked in. Stated subset: FACS-sorted CD8+CD4-CCR7+CD45RA+ naive T cells. The V and J genes are TRBV6-2 or TRBV6-3 and TRBJ1-5; D not certain. In nucleotides, the CDR3 is TGTGCCAGCAGTTACGGCGATAGCGATCAGCCCCAGCATTTT. As protein: CASSYGDSDQPQHF.